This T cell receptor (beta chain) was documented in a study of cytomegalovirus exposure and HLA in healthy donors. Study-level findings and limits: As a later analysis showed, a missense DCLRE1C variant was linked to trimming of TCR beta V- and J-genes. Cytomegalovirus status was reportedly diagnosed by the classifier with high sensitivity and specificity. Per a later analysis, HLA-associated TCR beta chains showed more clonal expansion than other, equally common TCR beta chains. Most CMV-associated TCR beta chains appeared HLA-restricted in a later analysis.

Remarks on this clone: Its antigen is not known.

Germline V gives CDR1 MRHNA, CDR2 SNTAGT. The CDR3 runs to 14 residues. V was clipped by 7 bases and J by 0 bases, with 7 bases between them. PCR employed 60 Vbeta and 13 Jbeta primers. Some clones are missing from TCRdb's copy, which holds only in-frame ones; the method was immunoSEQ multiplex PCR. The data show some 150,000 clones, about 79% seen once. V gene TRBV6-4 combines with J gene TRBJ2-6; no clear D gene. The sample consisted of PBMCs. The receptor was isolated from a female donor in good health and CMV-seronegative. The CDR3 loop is CASKAYSGANVLTF. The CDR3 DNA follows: TGTGCCAGCAAAGCCTACTCTGGGGCCAACGTCCTGACTTTC.